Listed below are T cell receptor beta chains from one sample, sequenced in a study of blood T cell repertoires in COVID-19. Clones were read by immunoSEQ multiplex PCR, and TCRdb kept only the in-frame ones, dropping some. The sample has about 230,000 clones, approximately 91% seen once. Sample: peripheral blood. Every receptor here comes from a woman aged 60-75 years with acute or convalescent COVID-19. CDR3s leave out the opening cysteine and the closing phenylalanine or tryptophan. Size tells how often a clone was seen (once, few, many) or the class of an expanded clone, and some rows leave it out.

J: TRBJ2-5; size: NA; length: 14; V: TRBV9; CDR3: ASSPRGTSGIETQY
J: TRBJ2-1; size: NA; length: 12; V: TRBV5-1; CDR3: ASSNPGLGSEQF
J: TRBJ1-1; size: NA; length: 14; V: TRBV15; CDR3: ATSRELVAGNREAF
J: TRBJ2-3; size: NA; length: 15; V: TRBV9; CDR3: ASSAERWLAERDTQY
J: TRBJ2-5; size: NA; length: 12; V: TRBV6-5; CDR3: ASSYPGQKETQY
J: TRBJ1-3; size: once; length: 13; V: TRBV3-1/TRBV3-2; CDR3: ASSQKPRTGNTIY
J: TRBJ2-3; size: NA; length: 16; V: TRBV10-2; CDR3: ASSDHFKTSGRPDTQY
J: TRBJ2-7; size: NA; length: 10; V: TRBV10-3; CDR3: ASGGFSYEQY
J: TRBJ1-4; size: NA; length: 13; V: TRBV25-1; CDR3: ASSESGRGSEKLF
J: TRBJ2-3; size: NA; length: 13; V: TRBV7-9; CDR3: ASSLGGLSTDTQY
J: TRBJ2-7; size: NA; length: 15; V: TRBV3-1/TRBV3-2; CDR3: ASSQDGTGRSTYEQY
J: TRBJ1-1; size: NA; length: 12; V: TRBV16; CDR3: ASSQWGGNTEAF
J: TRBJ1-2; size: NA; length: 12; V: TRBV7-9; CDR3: ASTPPGGNYGYT
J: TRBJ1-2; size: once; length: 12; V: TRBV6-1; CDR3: ASSDPQAVYGYT
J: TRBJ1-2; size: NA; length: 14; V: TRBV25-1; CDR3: ASSEGGSMGVYGYT